Presented here are 30 T cell receptor beta chains from one specimen sequenced in a study of PD-L1 blockade in urothelial cancer (TCRdb year 2017). Receptor libraries were prepared by the immunoSEQ multiplex PCR assay. This is the immuneACCESS table as TCRdb keeps it, with only in-frame sequences that have V and J called. A part of the clones is gone; compared with another copy, unresolved V genes explain less than half, and the rest is unexplained. The sample table contains some 100,000 clones; only one count was recorded for around 90% of them. The ten largest account for over 0.8% of the sample. The material sequenced was PBMCs, taken around atezolizumab (anti-PD-L1) treatment. The source is an elderly woman with urothelial cancer.

This clone was observed a few times. The chain uses TRBV11-2 and TRBJ1-3; no clear D. The V end was cut by 4 bases, the J end by 0 bases, with 19 bases between. The CDR3 spans 18 residues. Germline CDR1 is SGHAT and CDR2 is FQNNGV. This CDR3 reads CASSSTDGLRSSGNTIYF. The CDR3 DNA reads TGTGCCAGCAGCTCCACAGACGGACTGCGAAGCTCTGGAAACACCATATATTTT.

This clone has only one observation. The gene calls are TRBV6-1 and TRBJ1-1, with a tentative D call TRBD1 (6 bases). V was cut by 8 bases and J by 0 bases, with 13 bases left in between. The CDR3 contains 14 residues. Germline V CDR1 and CDR2: MNHNS, SASEGT. Written as DNA, the CDR3 is TGTGCCAGCGACAGGCTCCCCATGAACACTGAAGCTTTCTTT. Translation: CASDRLPMNTEAFF.

The chain uses TRBV5-4 and TRBJ1-1; D not certain. CDR1 SGHNT and CDR2 YYREEE come from the germline V gene (reference sequence). The CDR3 totals 15 residues. V was trimmed by 2 bases and J by 2 bases, leaving 13 bases between them. For the CDR3, the DNA is TGTGCCAGCAGCTTAAGGTTAGGAGGAAACACTGAAGCTTTCTTT. Protein product: CASSLRLGGNTEAFF.

This chain links TRBV7-2 with TRBJ1-3, with D perhaps matching TRBD1 (6 bases). Germline assignment: CDR1 SGHTA and CDR2 FQGNSA. V was cut by 3 bases and J by 4 bases, with 16 bases left in between. CDR3 length equals 16 residues. CDR3 region: CASSFGTLQGGNTIYF. DNA of the CDR3: TGTGCCAGCAGCTTTGGAACGCTCCAGGGGGGAAACACCATATATTTT.

This clone was counted only a few times. The chain uses TRBV28 and TRBJ2-7; a possible D gene is TRBD1 (5 bases). The germline V gene has CDR1 MDHEN and CDR2 SYDVKM. The germline V and J ends were trimmed by 6 bases and 2 bases, with 17 bases remaining between them. The CDR3 spans 15 residues. The DNA of the CDR3 is TGTGCCAGCAGCACGATTTTCGACAGAGCCTACGAGCAGTACTTC. Translating it yields CASSTIFDRAYEQYF.

This chain connects TRBV6-4 to TRBJ1-1; 7 nucleotides agree with TRBD1. Losses at the gene ends were 6 bases for V and 7 bases for J; bases not matched to a gene: 8. The CDR3 runs 13 residues. In germline, CDR1 is MRHNA, CDR2 SNTAGT. The CDR3 here is CASRPDRDSEAFF. The CDR3 DNA reads as TGTGCCAGCAGACCAGACCGGGACAGTGAAGCTTTCTTT.

The gene calls are TRBV6-1 and TRBJ1-4; D gene unclear. The germline CDR1 and CDR2 sequences are MNHNS and SASEGT. V lost 0 bases to trimming and J lost 6 bases, with 11 bases between them. The CDR3 runs to 15 residues. CDR3 amino acids: CASSEAIGSDEKLFF. The CDR3 DNA sequence: TGTGCCAGCAGTGAAGCTATTGGCAGTGATGAAAAACTGTTTTTT.

The chain employs TRBV4-2 and TRBJ2-1; 12 nucleotides line up with TRBD1. The CDR3 covers 16 residues. The germline gives CDR1 LGHNA, CDR2 YNFKEQ. The trim removed 3 bases at V and 4 bases at J, leaving 4 bases unmatched. CDR3 region: CASSQGGQGAYNEQFF. The CDR3 DNA is TGTGCCAGCAGCCAGGGGGGACAGGGGGCTTACAATGAGCAGTTCTTC.

The chain has TRBV28 and TRBJ1-1; D is ambiguous. With 5 bases removed from V and 4 bases from J, the gap between germline ends came to 8 bases. The CDR3 consists of 12 residues. Germline lookup yields CDR1 MDHEN and CDR2 SYDVKM. The CDR3 nucleotides are TGTGCCAGCAGTCGGTGGAGCACTGAAGCTTTCTTT. It specifies CASSRWSTEAFF.

The chain employs TRBV7-3 and TRBJ2-3; D is uncertain. This CDR3 spans 13 amino acids. The germline V gene has CDR1 SGHTA and CDR2 FQGTGA. V was shortened by 5 bases and J by 13 bases, with 19 bases between the two germline ends. Here the CDR3 DNA reads TGTGCCAGCAGCCGATTGTCCCTACCTCCGGAGTATTTT. Its translation is CASSRLSLPPEYF. Filled out from reference TRBV7-3 and TRBJ2-3, the complete variable domain reads GAGVSQTPSNKVTEKGKYVELRCDPISGHTALYWYRQSLGQGPEFLIYFQGTGAADDSGLPNDRFFAVRPEGSVSTLKIQRTERGDSAVYLCASSRLSLPPEYFGPGTRLTVL.

The chain is built from TRBV6-4 and TRBJ2-5, with 9 positions matching TRBD2. With V trimmed by 0 bases and J by 5 bases, 10 bases remained unmatched. The CDR3 length is 17 residues. Germline assignment: CDR1 MRHNA and CDR2 SNTAGT. The chain's CDR3 is CASSDSGGAGGAETQYF. The CDR3 bases are TGTGCCAGCAGTGACTCAGGTGGAGCGGGAGGTGCCGAGACCCAGTACTTC.

This clone was recorded once. The gene calls are TRBV28 and TRBJ1-5; D ambiguous. Deletions cut 8 bases from V and 0 bases from J, with 8 bases between. This CDR3 has 13 residues. Germline V gives CDR1 MDHEN, CDR2 SYDVKM. The CDR3 DNA follows: TGTGCCAGCCTCGGCGGTAGCAATCAGCCCCAGCATTTT. Translating gives CASLGGSNQPQHF.

This clone occurred once. V usage is TRBV28 and J usage is TRBJ1-4, with TRBD1 identical over 8 bases. CDR3 size: 15 residues. Germline CDR1 reads MDHEN; CDR2 reads SYDVKM. The ends lost 9 bases at V and 8 bases at J; junction bases unmatched: 14. The CDR3 loop is CASQTGQGTGEKLFF. The CDR3 coding sequence is TGTGCCAGTCAGACCGGACAGGGAACAGGAGAAAAACTGTTTTTT.

The chain carries TRBV19 and TRBJ1-1; maybe TRBD1 (5 bases). V was trimmed by 8 bases and J by 10 bases, leaving 20 bases between them. This CDR3 is built from 13 residues. Germline CDR1 and CDR2: LNHDA and SQIVND (reference sequence). The CDR3 coding sequence is TGTGCCAGTGTCCGGGACTTCGGGATGGGAGCTTTCTTT. Translation: CASVRDFGMGAFF.

The rearrangement links TRBV5-6 to TRBJ1-2; possible D gene TRBD1, 6 bases. The germline CDR1 and CDR2 sequences are SGHDT and YYEEEE. V was shortened by 5 bases and J by 8 bases, with 16 bases between the two germline ends. This CDR3 region has 13 residues. The CDR3 here is CASRLDWGRGYTF. The CDR3 coding sequence is TGTGCCAGCAGACTGGACTGGGGGCGCGGCTACACCTTC.

The chain carries TRBV19 and TRBJ2-7, with 8 bases fitting TRBD1. In germline, CDR1 is LNHDA, CDR2 SQIVND (reference sequence). V was pared by 10 bases and J by 2 bases, with 10 bases of the junction left unmatched. The CDR3 sequence is 14 residues long. The CDR3 DNA reads as TGTGCCACCGCTTCCGGACAGGGTACCTACGAGCAGTACTTC. It codes for CATASGQGTYEQYF.

In DNA form, the CDR3 reads TGCGCCAGCAGTTACACTAGCGGGAGTGGGGTGGAGACCCAGTACTTC. It yields the protein CASSYTSGSGVETQYF. The chain has TRBV5-1 and TRBJ2-5; 11 nucleotides agree with TRBD2. The junction had 11 bases not matched to a gene; V was cut back by 5 bases and J by 5 bases. The CDR3 consists of 16 residues. Germline CDR1 SGHRS, CDR2 YFSETQ.

This rearrangement joins TRBV5-1 to TRBJ2-1; 7 nucleotides agree with TRBD1. The CDR3 covers 14 residues. V dropped 6 bases and J dropped 6; count of bases not matched to a gene: 9. Germline V gene sequence: CDR1 SGHRS, CDR2 YFSETQ. In nucleotides, the CDR3 is TGCGCCAGCATGACCGTTACAGGGGTCAATGAGCAGTTCTTC. Translated, it gives CASMTVTGVNEQFF.

This clone was detected only a few times. This chain uses TRBV27 with TRBJ1-5; 7 bases are shared with TRBD1. Germline V gene data show CDR1 as MNHEY and CDR2 as SMNVEV (reference sequence). With 4 bases clipped from V and 7 bases from J, the junction kept 10 bases outside the gene matches. This CDR3 is 15 amino acids long. CDR3 sequence (DNA): TGTGCCAGCAGTTCCGAAGGGGCAGGGGGGCAGCCCCAGCATTTT. It specifies CASSSEGAGGQPQHF.

The chain employs TRBV10-3 and TRBJ1-1; D call uncertain. Germline V gene sequence: CDR1 ENHRY, CDR2 SYGVKD. CDR3 length: 14 residues. V lost 6 bases to trimming and J lost 0 bases, with 11 bases between them. The CDR3 sequence is CAISGNAVNTEAFF. CDR3 DNA: TGTGCCATCAGCGGGAACGCAGTGAACACTGAAGCTTTCTTT.

This clone was detected once. This chain joins TRBV28 and TRBJ1-2; a weak D match, TRBD1 (5 bases). Trimming removed 6 bases at V and 2 bases at J, with 10 bases between. CDR1 MDHEN and CDR2 SYDVKM come from the germline V gene. The CDR3 length is 13 residues. CDR3 nucleotide sequence: TGTGCCAGCAGCGCTGACAGAAACTATGGCTACACCTTC. Translated, it gives CASSADRNYGYTF.

This chain connects TRBV6-1 to TRBJ1-2; possible D gene TRBD1, 5 bases. The germline gives CDR1 MNHNS, CDR2 SASEGT. This CDR3 is built from 13 residues. V was clipped by 4 bases and J by 2 bases, with 8 bases between them. CDR3 region: CASSAGKNYGYTF. As DNA, the CDR3 is TGTGCCAGCAGTGCAGGGAAAAACTATGGCTACACCTTC.

The chain joins TRBV30 to TRBJ2-7; 7 nucleotides align to TRBD1. Germline CDR1 is GTSNPN and CDR2 is SVGIG (reference sequence). CDR3 length: 10 residues. The CDR3 bases are TGTGCGACAGGGTGGAACGAGCAGTACTTC. The encoded protein is CATGWNEQYF. Complete variable domain (other parts from reference TRBV30 and TRBJ2-7): SQTIHQWPATLVQPVGSPLSLECTVEGTSNPNLYWYRQAAGRGLQLLFYSVGIGQISSEVPQNLSASRPQDRQFILSSKKLLLSDSGFYLCATGWNEQYFGPGTRLTVT.

CDR3: CASSPRDSLRNTQYF. CDR3 sequence (DNA): TGCGCCAGCAGTCCTAGGGACTCCCTAAGGAATACGCAGTATTTT. The chain employs TRBV10-2 and TRBJ2-3; possibly TRBD2 for D (6 bases). The CDR3 runs 15 residues. Looked up from germline, CDR1 is WSHSY and CDR2 is SAAADI. V shed 5 bases and J shed 7 bases, with 19 bases lying between them.

CDR3 in DNA: TGTGCCAGCAGCACTACAGGCCATCGGGGCTACACCTTC. Protein sequence: CASSTTGHRGYTF. The rearrangement links TRBV14 to TRBJ1-2, with a tentative D call TRBD1 (5 bases). In germline, CDR1 is SGHDN, CDR2 FVKESK. V was trimmed by 5 bases and J by 8 bases, leaving 15 bases between them. The CDR3 consists of 13 residues.

The table lists this clone with a count of one. The CDR3 nucleotides read TGTGCCACCAGCAGTCCGGGGTTCTCCTACAATGAGCAGTTCTTC. Protein product: CATSSPGFSYNEQFF. The chain employs TRBV15 and TRBJ2-1; D might be TRBD2 (5 bases). The V end lost 3 bases, the J end lost 0 bases, and 9 bases lay between the germline ends. Germline CDR1 LNHNV, CDR2 YYDKDF (reference sequence). This CDR3 has 15 residues.

The genes are TRBV30 and TRBJ1-1; 10 bases map to TRBD1. The CDR3 totals 13 residues. CDR1 GTSNPN and CDR2 SVGIG come from the germline V gene (reference sequence). V lost 2 bases to trimming and J lost 5 bases; unmatched junction nucleotides: 2. The CDR3 DNA follows: TGTGCCTGGAGTCGGGACAGGGGAACTGAAGCTTTCTTT. It is translated as CAWSRDRGTEAFF.

The chain uses TRBV28 and TRBJ2-1; 14 bases align to TRBD2. CDR3 length equals 17 residues. The V gene's germline CDR1 is MDHEN and CDR2 SYDVKM. V dropped 6 bases and J dropped 9; count of bases not matched to a gene: 13. The CDR3: CASRLPGLAGDPGEQFF. CDR3 nucleotide sequence: TGTGCCAGCAGGCTACCGGGACTAGCGGGAGACCCGGGTGAGCAGTTCTTC.

The chain combines TRBV19 with TRBJ2-1; TRBD1 matches at 8 bases. The CDR3 has 16 amino acids. Germline V lookup: CDR1 LNHDA, CDR2 SQIVND (reference sequence). J gave up 7 bases and V 4 bases, and 12 bases lay outside the gene matches. The CDR3 DNA reads as TGTGCCAGTAGTACCCTACAGGGGGGCCTTGCGAATGAGCAGTTCTTC. This codes for CASSTLQGGLANEQFF.

The chain joins TRBV28 to TRBJ2-1, with D possibly matching TRBD2 (5 bases). The V end was cut by 6 bases, the J end by 8 bases, with 8 bases between. The CDR3 consists of 11 residues. Germline V CDR1 and CDR2: MDHEN, SYDVKM. The CDR3 nucleotides read TGTGCCAGCAGCCTGCGGGATGAGCAGTTCTTC. Translation gives CASSLRDEQFF. Full variable domain (remainder filled in from reference TRBV28 and TRBJ2-1): DVKVTQSSRYLVKRTGEKVFLECVQDMDHENMFWYRQDPGLGLRLIYFSYDVKMKEKGDIPEGYSVSREKKERFSLILESASTNQTSMYLCASSLRDEQFFGPGTRLTVL.